Listed here are 16 T cell receptor beta chains from one sample, sequenced in a study of blood T cell repertoires in COVID-19. Sequenced by immunoSEQ multiplex PCR; TCRdb stores in-frame clones only, minus some. The sample holds some 230,000 clones; 82% are singletons and the top ten take 8% to 10%. The specimen was peripheral blood. These receptors all stem from a woman older than 75 with COVID-19, enrolled during active disease.

The chain employs TRBV28 and TRBJ1-2, with 8 bases matching TRBD1. The CDR3 extends over 15 amino acids. Trimming took 2 bases from V and 7 from J; bases not matched to a gene: 9. From germline, CDR1 is MDHEN and CDR2 SYDVKM. Here the CDR3 DNA reads TGTGCCAGCAGTTTAGACGCAGGGGGCAAGGGTGGCTACACCTTC. Protein sequence: CASSLDAGGKGGYTF.

The V call is TRBV6-5, the J call TRBJ1-1; D remains ambiguous. Trimming took 9 bases from V and 0 from J, leaving 8 bases between them. CDR3 size: 12 residues. The germline CDR1 and CDR2 sequences are MNHEY and SVGAGI. CDR3 protein: CASHSVNTEAFF. In DNA form, the CDR3 reads TGTGCCAGTCACTCCGTGAACACTGAAGCTTTCTTT.

The chain is built from TRBV7-3 and TRBJ1-4; a weak D match, TRBD1 (6 bases). V lost 1 base and J 1 base, leaving 19 bases between the germline ends. The CDR3 totals 19 residues. Germline V gives CDR1 SGHTA, CDR2 FQGTGA. The CDR3 nucleotides read TGTGCCAGCAGCTTAAAATTCCGCTCTCGCAGGGGAACTAATGAAAAACTGTTTTTT. Encoded protein: CASSLKFRSRRGTNEKLFF.

The V call is TRBV5-1, the J call TRBJ2-3, with 10 bases fitting TRBD2. Germline V gives CDR1 SGHRS, CDR2 YFSETQ. This CDR3 has 14 amino acids. V dropped 7 bases and J dropped 2; count of bases not matched to a gene: 4. The CDR3 nucleotides are TGCGCCAGCCGAACTAGCGGGGCCACAGATACGCAGTATTTT. Its protein is CASRTSGATDTQYF.

V gene TRBV11-2 combines with J gene TRBJ1-2; 8 nucleotides line up with TRBD1. CDR1 is SGHAT and CDR2 is FQNNGV in the germline V gene. CDR3 size: 14 residues. After removal of 1 base from V and 12 bases from J, the junction contained 10 bases not matched to a gene. CDR3 protein: CASSLGGTGPANTF. The CDR3 DNA is TGTGCCAGCAGCTTAGGGGGGACAGGCCCGGCTAACACCTTC.

This clone was seen just once. The chain's CDR3 is CASSTMWPAGGYTF. CDR3 in DNA: TGTGCCAGCAGCACCATGTGGCCAGCGGGTGGCTACACCTTC. V and J are TRBV7-8 and TRBJ1-2; no clear D gene. Germline lookup yields CDR1 SGHVS and CDR2 FQNEAQ. Trimming left V 5 bases short and J 7 bases short, with 17 bases between. This CDR3 spans 14 amino acids.

This chain uses TRBV11-3 with TRBJ2-2; possible D gene TRBD2, 5 bases. CDR1 is SGHNT and CDR2 is YENEEA in the germline V gene. CDR3 length: 15 amino acids. The V end was cut by 5 bases, the J end by 0 bases, with 10 bases between. In DNA form, the CDR3 reads TGTGCCAGCAGCCTAAGCGGTACGAACACCGGGGAGCTGTTTTTT. The encoded protein is CASSLSGTNTGELFF.

This clone was detected only once. J is TRBJ1-4 and V is TRBV6-1; D is ambiguous. V lost 3 bases and J lost 7, with 9 bases in between. CDR3 length: 13 amino acids. Germline V gene sequence: CDR1 MNHNS, CDR2 SASEGT. CDR3 residues: CASSDEGGEKLFF. CDR3 DNA sequence: TGTGCCAGCAGTGATGAGGGAGGTGAAAAACTGTTTTTT.

The CDR3 spells CASRGRANTEAFF. CDR3 coding DNA: TGCGCCAGCAGGGGCAGGGCGAACACTGAAGCTTTCTTT. The chain links TRBV10-1 to TRBJ1-1, with a possible D match to TRBD1 (5 bases). The CDR3 is made up of 13 amino acids. Germline CDR1 reads WNHNN; CDR2 reads SYGVQD (reference sequence). The V gene lost 6 bases and the J gene lost 1 base, with 9 bases spanning the gap.

The chain links TRBV19 to TRBJ1-3; maybe TRBD1 (6 bases). The V end was cut by 10 bases, the J end by 0 bases, with 10 bases between. This CDR3 comprises 13 residues. Per the germline V gene, CDR1 is LNHDA and CDR2 is SQIVND (reference sequence). The CDR3 loop is CATKDSSGNTIYF. For the CDR3, the DNA is TGTGCCACGAAGGACAGCTCTGGAAACACCATATATTTT.

This chain joins TRBV2 and TRBJ2-1, with D hard to call. Deletions cut 7 bases from V and 8 bases from J, with 9 bases between. Germline CDR1 and CDR2: SNHLY and FYNNEI. There are 11 residues in the CDR3. The DNA of the CDR3 is TGTGCCAGCACCACTTTGGATGAGCAGTTCTTC. Protein product: CASTTLDEQFF.

This sequence joins TRBV9 and TRBJ1-2; D gene unclear. V was trimmed by 4 bases and J by 4 bases, leaving 8 bases between them. The CDR3 runs to 12 residues. CDR1 and CDR2 from the germline V gene are SGDLS and YYNGEE. This chain's CDR3 is CASSPGSYGYTF. CDR3 coding DNA: TGTGCCAGCAGCCCTGGCAGCTATGGCTACACCTTC.

The J gene is TRBJ1-1, the V gene TRBV4-2; weak D call: TRBD1 (6 bases). V was pared by 6 bases and J by 0 bases, with 17 bases between. Germline lookup yields CDR1 LGHNA and CDR2 YNFKEQ. CDR3 length: 16 residues. The CDR3 sequence: CASSPSPGDMNTEAFF. The CDR3 coding sequence is TGTGCCAGCAGTCCTTCTCCTGGGGACATGAACACTGAAGCTTTCTTT.

The chain carries TRBV5-1 and TRBJ1-6; TRBD1 agrees at 7 bases. This CDR3 is 14 amino acids long. The V segment lost 3 bases and the J segment 13 bases; nucleotides outside the gene matches: 10. CDR1 is SGHRS and CDR2 is YFSETQ in the germline V gene. Written as DNA, the CDR3 is TGCGCCAGCAGCTGGGACAGTTCAATTGTGCCCCTCCACTTT. Translated: CASSWDSSIVPLHF. The full variable domain, in which reference TRBV5-1 and TRBJ1-6 provide the parts outside the CDR3, is KAGVTQTPRYLIKTRGQQVTLSCSPISGHRSVSWYQQTPGQGLQFLFEYFSETQRNKGNFPGRFSGRQFSNSRSEMNVSTLELGDSALYLCASSWDSSIVPLHFGNGTRLTVT.

This chain joins TRBV5-1 and TRBJ2-5; D not resolved. Trimming pared 4 bases from V and 4 bases from J, leaving 11 bases between. Germline assignment: CDR1 SGHRS and CDR2 YFSETQ. This CDR3 is built from 13 residues. CDR3 in amino acids: CASSVDLRETQYF. Here the CDR3 DNA reads TGCGCCAGCAGCGTGGACCTTAGAGAGACCCAGTACTTC.

DNA for the CDR3: TGTGCCAGCAGCCGTGGGACAGGACCTCAAGAGACCCAGTACTTC. This encodes CASSRGTGPQETQYF. The V call is TRBV7-3, the J call TRBJ2-5; 8 bases fit TRBD1. The CDR3 is made up of 15 amino acids. Germline values: CDR1 SGHTA, CDR2 FQGTGA. J lost 2 bases, V lost 5 bases, and 7 bases had no gene match.